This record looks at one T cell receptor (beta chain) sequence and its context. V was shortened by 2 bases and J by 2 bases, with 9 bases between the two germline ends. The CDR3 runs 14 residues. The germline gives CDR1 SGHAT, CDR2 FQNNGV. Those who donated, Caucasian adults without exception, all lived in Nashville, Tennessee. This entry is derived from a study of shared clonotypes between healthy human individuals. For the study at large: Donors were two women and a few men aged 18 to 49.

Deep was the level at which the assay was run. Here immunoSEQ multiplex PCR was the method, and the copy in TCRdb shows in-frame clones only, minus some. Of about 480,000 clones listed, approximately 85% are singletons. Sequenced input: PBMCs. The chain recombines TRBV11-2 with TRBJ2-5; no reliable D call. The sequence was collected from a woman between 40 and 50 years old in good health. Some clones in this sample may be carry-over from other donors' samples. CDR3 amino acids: CASSLFAEQETQYF. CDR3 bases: TGTGCCAGCAGCTTATTTGCAGAACAAGAGACCCAGTACTTC.